The subject of this entry is one TCR beta chain. CDR1 is LGHDT and CDR2 is YNNKEL in the germline V gene (reference sequence). The CDR3 has 13 amino acids. V gave up 1 base and J gave up 9 bases, with 10 bases separating them. Donors had localized lung adenocarcinoma, a non-small cell lung cancer. Using its own MiXCR run on the PCR reads, TCRdb lists one record per CDR3 protein. The sample carries 15,000 or so distinct CDR3 sequences, around 45% recorded once. The data were taken from a study of CD4 and CD8 cells across lung adenocarcinoma regions. The V gene is TRBV3-1, the J gene TRBJ2-1; no clear D. The clonotype originates from a male donor with lung adenocarcinoma. The CD4 and CD8 labels of this study may be unreliable. Sequencing was carried out using CD4+ T cells from the center of a lung tumor. The CDR3 loop reads CASSQGPTTEQFF. The CDR3 coding sequence is TGTGCCAGCAGCCAAGGACCCACCACTGAGCAGTTCTTC.